These 28 T cell receptor beta chains came from one sample sequenced in a study of shared clonotypes between healthy human individuals. Sequencing was performed with immunoSEQ multiplex PCR; in TCRdb, only in-frame clones are kept and a portion is missing. The sample lists roughly 2.5 million clones, around 90% occurring once. What was sequenced was naive CD4+ T cells sorted from blood. Indicated subset: CD45RA+ positively selected. These receptors were taken from a man aged 18 to 29 in good health.

This chain joins TRBV5-4 and TRBJ2-7; possible D gene TRBD1, 6 bases. CDR3 length: 14 amino acids. V lost 0 bases to trimming and J lost 1 base, with 8 bases between them. The germline gives CDR1 SGHNT, CDR2 YYREEE (reference sequence). DNA of the CDR3: TGTGCCAGCAGCTTGGGGACAGATTCCTACGAGCAGTACTTC. This codes for CASSLGTDSYEQYF.

This sequence joins TRBV5-1 and TRBJ1-2; 10 bases are a match to TRBD1. The germline CDR1 and CDR2 sequences are SGHRS and YFSETQ. The CDR3 has 13 amino acids. V lost 4 bases to trimming and J lost 9 bases; unmatched junction nucleotides: 6. The CDR3 sequence: CASSRDRGQSYTF. The CDR3 DNA is TGCGCCAGCAGCCGGGACAGGGGTCAGAGCTACACCTTC. Drawing the rest from reference TRBV5-1 and TRBJ1-2, the complete variable domain is KAGVTQTPRYLIKTRGQQVTLSCSPISGHRSVSWYQQTPGQGLQFLFEYFSETQRNKGNFPGRFSGRQFSNSRSEMNVSTLELGDSALYLCASSRDRGQSYTFGSGTRLTVV.

Note on this clone: The sample contains more than one DNA sequence encoding this CDR3. The chain has TRBV6-6 and TRBJ1-2; the match to TRBD1 covers 9 bases. Germline CDR1 MNHNY, CDR2 SVGAGI (reference sequence). Germline trimming cut 5 bases from V and 8 bases from J; bases unmatched to any gene: 0. This CDR3 spans 11 amino acids. CDR3 region: CASSTGGGYTF. The CDR3 DNA is TGTGCCAGCAGTACAGGGGGCGGCTACACCTTC.

The rearrangement joins TRBV27 to TRBJ2-2; tentatively, D is TRBD2 (7 bases). The CDR3 covers 16 residues. Between the trimmed V and J ends, which lost 2 bases and 6 bases, there was a span of 16 bases. The germline CDR1 and CDR2 sequences are MNHEY and SMNVEV (reference sequence). In nucleotides, the CDR3 is TGTGCCAGCAGTTTACTCGCCGTCGGGGGGCCCGGGGAGCTGTTTTTT. Translated: CASSLLAVGGPGELFF.

The genes are TRBV27 and TRBJ1-1, with a tentative D call TRBD1 (5 bases). Per the germline V gene, CDR1 is MNHEY and CDR2 is SMNVEV (reference sequence). The germline V and J ends were trimmed by 5 bases and 4 bases, with 17 bases remaining between them. CDR3 size: 15 residues. The CDR3 DNA sequence: TGTGCCAGCAGTAGGGACGGAAGGTCAGGCACTGAAGCTTTCTTT. It translates to CASSRDGRSGTEAFF.

This sequence joins TRBV4-1 and TRBJ2-7, with TRBD1 matching over 10 bases. The CDR3 consists of 19 residues. Germline CDR1 reads MGHRA; CDR2 reads YSYEKL. With 0 bases clipped from V and 0 bases from J, the junction kept 11 bases outside the gene matches. CDR3 in amino acids: CASSQDQGQGYSYSYEQYF. CDR3 DNA: TGCGCCAGCAGCCAAGATCAGGGACAGGGGTATAGTTACTCCTACGAGCAGTACTTC.

The V and J genes are TRBV10-3 and TRBJ2-5; the D gene is possibly TRBD2 (7 bases). The DNA end is a closer match to TRBJ2-7, so the J assignment may be wrong. Germline CDR1 and CDR2: ENHRY and SYGVKD. This CDR3 comprises 14 residues. This CDR3 is CAISDYGGRYEQYF. The CDR3 DNA is TGTGCCATCAGTGACTACGGGGGGCGGTACGAGCAGTACTTC.

The chain carries TRBV5-1 and TRBJ2-5; D is perhaps TRBD2 (5 bases). This CDR3 is built from 16 residues. Germline CDR1 and CDR2: SGHRS and YFSETQ. Trimming took 0 bases from V and 2 from J, leaving 14 bases between them. The CDR3 is CASSLASGTNQETQYF. DNA for the CDR3: TGCGCCAGCAGCTTGGCCTCGGGAACGAATCAAGAGACCCAGTACTTC.

The CDR3 DNA reads TGCACCAGCAGCCATGCCCCTCGGCGGGAAACGCAGTATTTT. Its translation is CTSSHAPRRETQYF. The V call is TRBV1, the J call TRBJ2-3; the D segment call TRBD2 is taken from the table without a DNA check. TRBV1 is noted as a pseudogene. This CDR3 has 14 residues.

This clone was detected once. This chain uses TRBV6-5 with TRBJ1-2; maybe TRBD1 (6 bases). CDR1 is MNHEY and CDR2 is SVGAGI in the germline V gene. The CDR3 has 16 residues. Trimming pared 0 bases from V and 2 bases from J, leaving 13 bases between. The CDR3, as DNA: TGTGCCAGCAGTTACTCCTCCAGGGGTATAAACTATGGCTACACCTTC. This sequence encodes CASSYSSRGINYGYTF.

This chain connects TRBV28 to TRBJ1-1; D remains unclear. The germline V gene encodes CDR1 MDHEN and CDR2 SYDVKM. With 4 bases removed from V and 0 bases from J, the gap between germline ends came to 6 bases. The CDR3 has 13 amino acids. This chain's CDR3 is CASSSLMNTEAFF. The CDR3 region has the DNA TGTGCCAGCAGTTCACTCATGAACACTGAAGCTTTCTTT.

The gene calls are TRBV6-4 and TRBJ2-5; a weak D match, TRBD2 (6 bases). CDR1 MRHNA and CDR2 SNTAGT come from the germline V gene. This CDR3 region has 14 residues. Trimming removed 4 bases at V and 5 bases at J, with 14 bases between. The CDR3 here is CASSGGGHWETQYF. The DNA for the CDR3 is TGTGCCAGCAGTGGGGGAGGCCATTGGGAGACCCAGTACTTC.

A note on this clone: Other nucleotide sequences from this sample produce the same CDR3. The chain couples TRBV29-1 to TRBJ1-3; no definite D call. Germline V gives CDR1 SQVTM, CDR2 ANQGSEA. Trimming removed 4 bases at V and 0 bases at J, with 7 bases between. The CDR3 has 13 amino acids. CDR3 DNA: TGCAGCGTTGGCCTGCTCTCTGGAAACACCATATATTTT. Encoded protein: CSVGLLSGNTIYF.

The rearrangement uses TRBV30 and TRBJ1-1; D is uncertain. The CDR3 is 12 residues long. V was shortened by 5 bases and J by 4 bases, with 11 bases between the two germline ends. Germline V lookup: CDR1 GTSNPN, CDR2 SVGIG (reference sequence). In nucleotides, the CDR3 is TGTGCCTGGGGCCCAGGATCCACTGAAGCTTTCTTT. Translated, it gives CAWGPGSTEAFF.

The V gene is TRBV19, the J gene TRBJ2-5, with 10 positions matching TRBD1. CDR3 size: 14 residues. The junction had 5 bases not matched to a gene; V was cut back by 6 bases and J by 4 bases. CDR1 is LNHDA, CDR2 SQIVND, per germline (reference sequence). In DNA, the CDR3 is TGTGCCAGTAGGGGACAGGGGATAAGAGAGACCCAGTACTTC. Translated: CASRGQGIRETQYF.

This clone was detected only once. CDR3 sequence reads: CASKAYQGNYGYTF. CDR3 coding DNA: TGTGCCAGCAAAGCCTACCAGGGGAACTATGGCTACACCTTC. V is TRBV6-5 and J is TRBJ1-2; D might be TRBD1 (6 bases). Germline CDR1 is MNHEY and CDR2 is SVGAGI. Trimming stripped 7 bases from V and 2 bases from J, with 14 bases between. The CDR3 contains 14 residues.

With respect to this clone: The identical CDR3 is also encoded by other nucleotide sequences in the sample. The chain has TRBV7-2 and TRBJ1-4; 7 bases fit TRBD1. There are 15 residues in the CDR3. From germline, CDR1 is SGHTA and CDR2 FQGNSA. V shed 2 bases and J 1 base; nucleotides not matched to a gene: 1. CDR3 sequence (DNA): TGTGCCAGCAGCTTATCAGGGGGAACTAATGAAAAACTGTTTTTT. Its translation is CASSLSGGTNEKLFF. Using reference TRBV7-2 and TRBJ1-4 for the parts outside the CDR3, the full variable domain is GAGVSQSPSNKVTEKGKDVELRCDPISGHTALYWYRQSLGQGLEFLIYFQGNSAPDKSGLPSDRFSAERTGGSVSTLTIQRTQQEDSAVYLCASSLSGGTNEKLFFGSGTQLSVL.

The chain is built from TRBV30 and TRBJ1-6, with D unclear. CDR3 length: 12 amino acids. Germline values: CDR1 GTSNPN, CDR2 SVGIG (reference sequence). The V gene lost 8 bases and the J gene lost 10 bases, with 15 bases spanning the gap. The CDR3, as DNA: TGTGCCGTAACTAGCCAAGGGTCACCCCTCCACTTT. Protein: CAVTSQGSPLHF.

In the case of this clone: In the same sample, other DNA sequences code for this CDR3. V and J are TRBV11-2 and TRBJ2-5, with no clear D. V was trimmed by 1 base and J by 5 bases, leaving 11 bases between them. CDR1 is SGHAT, CDR2 FQNNGV, per germline. CDR3 size: 14 residues. CDR3 nucleotide sequence: TGTGCCAGCAGCTTAGGGTCCGGGCAGGAGACCCAGTACTTC. Translating gives CASSLGSGQETQYF.

CDR3 sequence: CASSTRDGYGYTF. CDR3 DNA: TGTGCCAGCAGCACCAGGGACGGTTACGGCTACACCTTC. The chain has TRBV21-1 and TRBJ1-2. TRBV21-1 is listed as a pseudogene. The CDR3 has 13 amino acids.

J is TRBJ2-3 and V is TRBV2; TRBD2 matches 11 bases. Germline loops: CDR1 SNHLY, CDR2 FYNNEI. CDR3 length: 16 amino acids. With V trimmed by 4 bases and J by 4 bases, 7 bases remained unmatched. The CDR3 is CASSGVRTSGPDTQYF. The CDR3 DNA sequence: TGTGCCAGCAGTGGGGTGAGGACTAGCGGGCCAGATACGCAGTATTTT.

This clone was found a few times. The chain is built from TRBV10-3 and TRBJ1-3; D remains ambiguous. Trimming pared 4 bases from V and 4 bases from J, leaving 11 bases between. Per the germline V gene, CDR1 is ENHRY and CDR2 is SYGVKD. The CDR3 sequence is 14 residues long. CDR3: CAISGRDTGNTIYF. CDR3 coding DNA: TGTGCCATCAGTGGGCGGGATACAGGAAACACCATATATTTT.

As for this clone: The sample has other DNA sequences that encode this CDR3 too. V gene TRBV5-1 combines with J gene TRBJ2-7, with D tentatively TRBD1 (5 bases). Per the germline V gene, CDR1 is SGHRS and CDR2 is YFSETQ. Trimming removed 0 bases from V and 2 bases from J, with 12 bases in between. The CDR3 spans 15 residues. Written as DNA, the CDR3 is TGCGCCAGCAGCTTGGGAGGCGAAGGGGCCTACGAGCAGTACTTC. Translating gives CASSLGGEGAYEQYF.

The V call is TRBV7-8, the J call TRBJ2-7; unclear D gene. From germline, CDR1 is SGHVS and CDR2 FQNEAQ. With 0 bases removed from V and 2 bases from J, the gap between germline ends came to 17 bases. The CDR3 contains 17 residues. This CDR3 reads CASSLATVGADTYEQYF. The CDR3 DNA is TGTGCCAGCAGCTTAGCAACAGTCGGTGCAGACACCTACGAGCAGTACTTC.

J is TRBJ2-3 and V is TRBV9; weak D call: TRBD1 (5 bases). V lost 2 bases to trimming and J lost 4 bases, with 17 bases between them. This CDR3 contains 16 residues. Germline V gene sequence: CDR1 SGDLS, CDR2 YYNGEE. In DNA, the CDR3 is TGTGCCAGCAGCGTTGGGGCGCAAATCCGCCCAGATACGCAGTATTTT. As protein: CASSVGAQIRPDTQYF.

The chain has TRBV30 and TRBJ1-6; possible D gene TRBD1, 5 bases. The CDR3 has 12 amino acids. The germline gives CDR1 GTSNPN, CDR2 SVGIG (reference sequence). The CDR3 region has the DNA TGTGCGTTGGAGGGGTTGGATTCACCCCTCCACTTT. Translation: CALEGLDSPLHF. The full variable domain, in which reference TRBV30 and TRBJ1-6 provide the parts outside the CDR3, is SQTIHQWPATLVQPVGSPLSLECTVEGTSNPNLYWYRQAAGRGLQLLFYSVGIGQISSEVPQNLSASRPQDRQFILSSKKLLLSDSGFYLCALEGLDSPLHFGNGTRLTVT.

The rearrangement uses TRBV6-1 and TRBJ1-2; TRBD1 is a possible D gene (6 bases). The CDR3 is 15 amino acids. From germline, CDR1 is MNHNS and CDR2 SASEGT. Trimming took off 7 bases at V and 8 bases at J, with 23 bases between the two ends. CDR3 nucleotides: TGTGCCAGCACTCTCCGGGACATAAGTCTATTCGGCTACACCTTC. This gives the protein CASTLRDISLFGYTF.

The V call is TRBV30, the J call TRBJ2-7; 8 positions match TRBD1. V was clipped by 2 bases and J by 7 bases; unmatched bases: 4. The length of the CDR3 is 12 residues. CDR1 and CDR2 from the germline V gene are GTSNPN and SVGIG (reference sequence). DNA for the CDR3: TGTGCCTGGAGTCAGACAGGGGCTGAGCAGTACTTC. Its translation: CAWSQTGAEQYF.